This TCR beta chain was retrieved from a study of somatic mutations in cytotoxic T cells in rheumatoid arthritis. Whole-study findings and limits: It was found that CD8+ T-cell clonality in rheumatoid arthritis patients did not differ significantly from that in age-matched healthy controls. In the expanded CD8+ clones, the antigen targets remained unknown.

Turning to this clone: Its antigen is still unknown.

Some clones are missing from TCRdb's copy, which holds only in-frame ones; the method was immunoSEQ multiplex PCR. The sample contains about 5,500 clones, 82% of which appear only once. J lost 3 bases, V lost 4 bases, and 3 bases had no gene match. Germline-derived CDR1 and CDR2 are SGHDT and YYEEEE. This CDR3 is built from 14 residues. This clonotype was sampled from a woman in her 50s with rheumatoid arthritis. The sample was CD8+ T cells sorted from blood. The gene calls are TRBV5-6 and TRBJ2-7, with 11 bases aligning to TRBD1. In nucleotides, the CDR3 is TGTGCCAGCAGCCCAGGGACAGGGGGCTACGAGCAGTACTTC. Its protein product is CASSPGTGGYEQYF.